The T cell receptor beta chain under discussion was sequenced for a study of control samples from healthy donors and cancer patients. Profiling relied on immunoSEQ multiplex PCR, and the TCRdb table lists in-frame clones only, not all of them. The data contain more than 120,000 clones, 75% to 95% of them seen just once; the ten biggest clones take up approximately 3.2%. The length of the CDR3 is 16 residues. V dropped 0 bases and J dropped 5 bases, with 16 bases sitting between them. Germline V CDR1 and CDR2: SGHRS, YFSETQ. The sample was blood. The clonotype comes from a man aged 25 to 45 in good health. The chain has TRBV5-1 and TRBJ2-3; the D call may be TRBD1 or TRBD2 (7 bases each). This CDR3 reads CASSLVGGGVIDTQYF. CDR3 nucleotides: TGCGCCAGCAGCTTGGTGGGAGGGGGCGTGATAGATACGCAGTATTTT.